This T cell receptor (beta chain) stems from a study of blood T cell repertoires in COVID-19. Trimming removed 2 bases from V and 2 bases from J, with 11 bases in between. There are 14 residues in the CDR3. In germline, CDR1 is SGHNT, CDR2 YYREEE (reference sequence). Repertoires were generated with immunoSEQ multiplex PCR, while TCRdb's copy carries only in-frame clones and drops some. The repertoire includes 55,000 to 65,000 clones, around 89% of them detected once, and roughly an eighth sits in the top ten. By share of the sample, this clone is medium-sized. Sequencing was done on a sample of peripheral blood. This clonotype was sampled from a woman aged 55-69 years with active COVID-19. The gene calls are TRBV5-4 and TRBJ2-7, with D possibly being TRBD1 (5 bases). The CDR3 DNA is TGTGCCAGCAGCTTAGGGGAAGGGCCCTACGAGCAGTACTTC. Residues: CASSLGEGPYEQYF.